This T cell receptor (beta chain) was recovered during a study of CD8+ T cells in alopecia areata. Per the germline V gene, CDR1 is SGHRS and CDR2 is YFSETQ. The V gene lost 0 bases and the J gene lost 5 bases, with 9 bases spanning the gap. The CDR3 runs to 13 residues. Reverse transcribed after extraction, RNA yielded cDNA as the sequencing template. Clones were sequenced by immunoSEQ multiplex PCR, and TCRdb holds only the in-frame ones, with some missing. The data contain 110,000 or so clones, approximately 59% of them seen just once; the ten biggest clones take up 20% to 25%. Sample: CD8+ T cells sorted from blood. The origin of this receptor is a human donor in good health. This chain links TRBV5-1 with TRBJ2-7; D not resolved. The CDR3 DNA is TGCGCCAGCAGCTTGGGGCCAGGTCACGAGCAGTACTTC. It codes for CASSLGPGHEQYF.